These 26 T cell receptor beta chains share one sample of origin, sequenced in a study of blood T cell repertoires in COVID-19. Sequencing was performed with immunoSEQ multiplex PCR; in TCRdb, only in-frame clones are kept and a portion is missing. The data contain around 200,000 clones, approximately 84% of them seen just once; the ten biggest clones take up 4.5% to 5%. Sequencing was carried out using peripheral blood. These receptors came from an elderly woman with acute or convalescent COVID-19.

The chain uses TRBV11-2 and TRBJ1-6, with 7 positions matching TRBD1. The V and J ends lost 2 bases and 8 bases, in that order; junction bases with no gene match: 9. Per germline, CDR1 SGHAT and CDR2 FQNNGV. This CDR3 is 16 amino acids long. This CDR3 reads CASSLWTGWQDSPLHF. The CDR3 DNA reads as TGTGCCAGCAGCTTATGGACAGGTTGGCAAGATTCACCCCTCCACTTT.

V is TRBV5-1 and J is TRBJ1-1; unclear D gene. CDR1 and CDR2 (germline): SGHRS, YFSETQ. Between the trimmed V and J ends, which lost 0 bases and 0 bases, there was a span of 9 bases. The CDR3 has 15 amino acids. CDR3 sequence reads: CASSLALSVNTEAFF. The CDR3 region has the DNA TGCGCCAGCAGCTTGGCCCTGAGTGTGAACACTGAAGCTTTCTTT.

This clone occurred once. The V gene is TRBV5-1, the J gene TRBJ2-1, with 10 bases fitting TRBD2. The CDR3 covers 15 residues. Losses at the gene ends were 2 bases for V and 4 bases for J; bases not matched to a gene: 3. The germline CDR1 and CDR2 sequences are SGHRS and YFSETQ. CDR3 sequence reads: CASSFLSGRYNEQFF. CDR3 bases: TGCGCCAGCAGCTTTCTTAGCGGGAGGTACAATGAGCAGTTCTTC.

V is TRBV19 and J is TRBJ1-2, with D perhaps TRBD1 (6 bases). Germline assignment: CDR1 LNHDA and CDR2 SQIVND (reference sequence). This CDR3 is built from 15 residues. Trimming left V 6 bases short and J 4 bases short, with 18 bases between. The DNA of the CDR3 is TGTGCCAGTAGAATTCCGGGACAAGTCACCTATGGCTACACCTTC. Amino acids: CASRIPGQVTYGYTF.

The chain has TRBV7-2 and TRBJ2-2; D may be TRBD1 (6 bases). Germline assignment: CDR1 SGHTA and CDR2 FQGNSA. The V end lost 1 base, the J end lost 6 bases, and 9 bases lay between the germline ends. CDR3 length equals 14 residues. The CDR3 loop is CASSLVGTSGELFF. The CDR3 DNA sequence: TGTGCCAGCAGCTTAGTAGGGACATCCGGGGAGCTGTTTTTT.

This chain uses TRBV19 with TRBJ1-5, with TRBD1 matching 8 bases. CDR1 and CDR2 (germline): LNHDA, SQIVND (reference sequence). The J segment lost 6 bases and the V segment lost 3 bases, leaving 4 bases of the junction unmatched. The CDR3 has 14 residues. In nucleotides, the CDR3 is TGTGCCAGTAGTATCAGGGGGCGCGGTCAGCCCCAGCATTTT. It yields the protein CASSIRGRGQPQHF.

The V gene is TRBV5-1, the J gene TRBJ1-5; a possible D gene is TRBD1 (6 bases). V shed 2 bases and J shed 6 bases, with 12 bases lying between them. Per the germline V gene, CDR1 is SGHRS and CDR2 is YFSETQ. The CDR3 is 14 amino acids. The CDR3 sequence is CASSFVTGGQPQHF. As DNA, the CDR3 is TGCGCCAGCAGCTTTGTGACAGGAGGTCAGCCCCAGCATTTT. Drawing the rest from reference TRBV5-1 and TRBJ1-5, the complete variable domain is KAGVTQTPRYLIKTRGQQVTLSCSPISGHRSVSWYQQTPGQGLQFLFEYFSETQRNKGNFPGRFSGRQFSNSRSEMNVSTLELGDSALYLCASSFVTGGQPQHFGDGTRLSIL.

This rearrangement joins TRBV28 to TRBJ2-4, with TRBD2 as a possible D gene (5 bases). The CDR3 has 13 residues. V was clipped by 5 bases and J by 8 bases, with 13 bases between them. Germline loops: CDR1 MDHEN, CDR2 SYDVKM. CDR3 amino acids: CASSPRGRHIQYF. CDR3 in DNA: TGTGCCAGCAGTCCTCGGGGTAGACACATTCAGTACTTC.

The V gene is TRBV5-4, the J gene TRBJ1-1, with 9 bases fitting TRBD1. Losses at the gene ends were 4 bases for V and 5 bases for J; bases not matched to a gene: 9. Germline V gene lookup returns CDR1 SGHNT and CDR2 YYREEE (reference sequence). The CDR3 totals 15 residues. The CDR3 DNA sequence: TGTGCCAGCAGCCCGGGGGGACAGGGAGGGACTGAAGCTTTCTTT. It is translated as CASSPGGQGGTEAFF.

The CDR3 here is CASSLFRGLGTDTQYF. CDR3 DNA: TGTGCCAGCAGCTTATTTCGGGGGTTAGGTACAGATACGCAGTATTTT. V gene TRBV7-3 combines with J gene TRBJ2-3, with D possibly matching TRBD2 (6 bases). V was clipped by 2 bases and J by 3 bases, with 15 bases between them. In germline, CDR1 is SGHTA, CDR2 FQGTGA. This CDR3 is built from 16 residues.

This chain uses TRBV7-9 with TRBJ1-2; D might be TRBD1 (6 bases). The length of the CDR3 is 12 residues. Trimming cost V 2 bases and J 8 bases, with 9 bases left between them. Looked up from germline, CDR1 is SEHNR and CDR2 is FQNEAQ (reference sequence). Here the CDR3 reads CASSLPTGGYTF. The CDR3 bases are TGTGCCAGCAGCTTACCTACAGGGGGCTACACCTTC.

The chain's CDR3 is CASSLVAGDGDTQYF. Written as DNA, the CDR3 is TGTGCCAGCAGCTTGGTGGCGGGAGATGGAGATACGCAGTATTTT. The chain uses TRBV5-4 and TRBJ2-3, with 7 bases aligning to TRBD2. This CDR3 spans 15 amino acids. The trim removed 0 bases at V and 5 bases at J, leaving 6 bases unmatched. Germline loops: CDR1 SGHNT, CDR2 YYREEE (reference sequence).

This clone was recorded only once. The rearrangement joins TRBV5-1 to TRBJ2-1; the match to TRBD2 covers 10 bases. V trimming: 0 bases; J trimming: 9 bases; junction bases outside the gene matches: 6. The CDR3 runs 15 residues. CDR1 and CDR2 from the germline V gene are SGHRS and YFSETQ. The CDR3 nucleotides are TGCGCCAGCAGCTTGGCCCTAGCGGGAGTGGGTGAGCAGTTCTTC. Translation gives CASSLALAGVGEQFF.

The V gene is TRBV5-1, the J gene TRBJ2-1; D might be TRBD2 (6 bases). The CDR3 is 15 residues long. V was clipped by 7 bases and J by 4 bases, with 18 bases between them. Germline assignment: CDR1 SGHRS and CDR2 YFSETQ. CDR3 loop: CASGPGTPLYNEQFF. Written as DNA, the CDR3 is TGCGCCAGCGGGCCCGGGACTCCCTTATACAATGAGCAGTTCTTC. The full variable domain, with the rest looked up from reference TRBV5-1 and TRBJ2-1, is KAGVTQTPRYLIKTRGQQVTLSCSPISGHRSVSWYQQTPGQGLQFLFEYFSETQRNKGNFPGRFSGRQFSNSRSEMNVSTLELGDSALYLCASGPGTPLYNEQFFGPGTRLTVL.

The genes are TRBV28 and TRBJ2-1; 9 bases align to TRBD1. The J segment lost 8 bases and the V segment lost 5 bases, leaving 10 bases of the junction unmatched. The CDR3 is made up of 15 amino acids. Germline CDR1 is MDHEN and CDR2 is SYDVKM. The CDR3 loop is CASSQSGTGFDEQFF. CDR3 DNA sequence: TGTGCCAGCAGTCAAAGCGGGACAGGGTTCGATGAGCAGTTCTTC.

The rearrangement joins TRBV15 to TRBJ1-2; no definite D call. The CDR3 has 13 residues. V lost 0 bases to trimming and J lost 7 bases, with 9 bases between them. Germline V lookup: CDR1 LNHNV, CDR2 YYDKDF (reference sequence). CDR3 in amino acids: CATSRDLEGGYTF. The CDR3 nucleotides are TGTGCCACCAGCAGAGATTTGGAGGGTGGCTACACCTTC.

The chain employs TRBV7-2 and TRBJ2-2; 9 nucleotides align to TRBD1. This CDR3 contains 17 residues. Trimming took 0 bases from V and 3 from J; bases not matched to a gene: 5. Germline assignment: CDR1 SGHTA and CDR2 FQGNSA. The CDR3 protein is CASSLAGTGKDTGELFF. The CDR3, as DNA: TGTGCCAGCAGCTTAGCGGGGACAGGGAAAGACACCGGGGAGCTGTTTTTT.

The chain couples TRBV5-6 to TRBJ1-1; D ambiguous. The CDR3 has 13 residues. Germline values: CDR1 SGHDT, CDR2 YYEEEE. Trimming shortened V by 2 bases and J by 1 base, and 6 bases separated the two germline ends. Here the CDR3 reads CASSLYSNTEAFF. In DNA, the CDR3 is TGTGCCAGCAGCTTATATTCGAACACTGAAGCTTTCTTT. The complete variable domain, with remaining parts taken from reference TRBV5-6 and TRBJ1-1, reads DAGVTQSPTHLIKTRGQQVTLRCSPKSGHDTVSWYQQALGQGPQFIFQYYEEEERQRGNFPDRFSGHQFPNYSSELNVNALLLGDSALYLCASSLYSNTEAFFGQGTRLTVV.

The chain's CDR3 is CASSLRGKRAMNTEAFF. Here the CDR3 DNA reads TGTGCCAGCAGTTTACGGGGGAAAAGGGCCATGAACACTGAAGCTTTCTTT. This rearrangement joins TRBV27 to TRBJ1-1; perhaps TRBD1 as D (5 bases). The germline V gene has CDR1 MNHEY and CDR2 SMNVEV (reference sequence). CDR3 length: 17 residues. Trimming removed 2 bases from V and 0 bases from J, with 16 bases in between.

The CDR3 here is CASSRGGANTEAFF. Here the CDR3 DNA reads TGTGCCAGCAGCCGGGGGGGAGCGAACACTGAAGCTTTCTTT. The chain couples TRBV3-1 (or the pseudogene TRBV3-2) to TRBJ1-1, with TRBD1 as a possible D gene (5 bases). This CDR3 region has 14 residues. Germline lookup yields CDR1 LGHDT and CDR2 YNNKEL (reference sequence). Trimming shortened V by 4 bases and J by 1 base, and 10 bases separated the two germline ends.

This sequence joins TRBV7-2 and TRBJ2-1, with D possibly matching TRBD2 (5 bases). The germline V gene encodes CDR1 SGHTA and CDR2 FQGNSA. The germline V and J ends were trimmed by 2 bases and 4 bases, with 12 bases remaining between them. This CDR3 region has 15 residues. The CDR3 DNA follows: TGTGCCAGCAGCTTAATGCTAGCCGAGTACAATGAGCAGTTCTTC. Amino acids: CASSLMLAEYNEQFF. Drawing the rest from reference TRBV7-2 and TRBJ2-1, the complete variable domain is GAGVSQSPSNKVTEKGKDVELRCDPISGHTALYWYRQSLGQGLEFLIYFQGNSAPDKSGLPSDRFSAERTGGSVSTLTIQRTQQEDSAVYLCASSLMLAEYNEQFFGPGTRLTVL.

The rearrangement joins TRBV4-3 to TRBJ2-7; 8 nucleotides agree with TRBD2. The ends lost 0 bases at V and 0 bases at J; junction bases unmatched: 4. CDR3 length: 16 residues. Germline V gives CDR1 LGHNA, CDR2 YSLEER. CDR3 protein: CASSQEPTSGSYEQYF. The CDR3 DNA follows: TGCGCCAGCAGCCAAGAGCCCACTAGCGGCTCCTACGAGCAGTACTTC.

The chain uses TRBV7-2 and TRBJ1-1, with TRBD1 identical over 10 bases. Germline CDR1 and CDR2: SGHTA and FQGNSA. The ends lost 2 bases at V and 7 bases at J; junction bases unmatched: 7. The CDR3 runs to 15 residues. Here the CDR3 DNA reads TGTGCCAGCAGCTTAACAACCGGGACAGGGGTTGAAGCTTTCTTT. Its translation: CASSLTTGTGVEAFF.

This clone occurred many times. The chain uses TRBV5-1 and TRBJ1-5; D uncertain. Trimming shortened V by 4 bases and J by 0 bases, and 14 bases separated the two germline ends. Germline CDR1 and CDR2: SGHRS and YFSETQ. The CDR3 contains 16 residues. CDR3 region: CASSPGHGDSNQPQHF. CDR3 nucleotide sequence: TGCGCCAGCAGCCCGGGCCACGGGGATAGCAATCAGCCCCAGCATTTT.

The gene calls are TRBV18 and TRBJ2-3; 9 bases align to TRBD2. Germline CDR1 reads KGHSH; CDR2 reads LQKENI. The CDR3 covers 16 residues. V trimming: 1 base; J trimming: 3 bases; junction bases outside the gene matches: 5. The CDR3 nucleotides are TGTGCCAGCTCACCACTAGCGGGAGTTCAGACAGATACGCAGTATTTT. Amino acids: CASSPLAGVQTDTQYF.

The genes are TRBV5-5 and TRBJ2-1, with 11 positions matching TRBD2. The CDR3 is made up of 17 amino acids. Germline CDR1 reads SGHKS; CDR2 reads YYEKEE (reference sequence). V shed 2 bases, J shed 9 bases, and the junction held 13 bases outside the gene matches. CDR3 nucleotides: TGTGCCAGCAGCTTTTACCTAGCGGGAGGTCCAGTCGGTGAGCAGTTCTTC. Its translation: CASSFYLAGGPVGEQFF.